This T cell receptor (beta chain) appears in the sequencing data of a study of cytotoxic CD8 clonotypes in ibrutinib-treated CLL. Looking at the study overall: For this cohort, patients were about a dozen relapsed/refractory and some 15 treatment-naive, while 17 were IGHV unmutated. The samples contained over 250,000 productive templates on average. They also contained an average of about 94,000 productive rearrangements.

This clone was seen more than once but under ten times. What it recognizes is unknown. Libraries were prepared by immunoSEQ multiplex PCR; TCRdb keeps only in-frame clonotypes and omits some of them. The sample contains over 200,000 clones, 75% to 80% of which appear only once. Whole-study findings and limits: Under therapy, public clonotypes either contracted or stayed stable, and they were uncommon.

Germline CDR1 MDHEN, CDR2 SYDVKM. The V gene lost 6 bases and the J gene lost 6 bases, with 14 bases spanning the gap. This CDR3 comprises 13 residues. The material was PBMCs, obtained after 12 months of ibrutinib treatment. The chain joins TRBV28 to TRBJ1-1; D remains ambiguous. The receptor's source is a human donor with chronic lymphocytic leukemia. The CDR3 reads CASRSSEGPEAFF. CDR3 bases: TGTGCCAGCAGGTCCTCAGAGGGCCCTGAAGCTTTCTTT.